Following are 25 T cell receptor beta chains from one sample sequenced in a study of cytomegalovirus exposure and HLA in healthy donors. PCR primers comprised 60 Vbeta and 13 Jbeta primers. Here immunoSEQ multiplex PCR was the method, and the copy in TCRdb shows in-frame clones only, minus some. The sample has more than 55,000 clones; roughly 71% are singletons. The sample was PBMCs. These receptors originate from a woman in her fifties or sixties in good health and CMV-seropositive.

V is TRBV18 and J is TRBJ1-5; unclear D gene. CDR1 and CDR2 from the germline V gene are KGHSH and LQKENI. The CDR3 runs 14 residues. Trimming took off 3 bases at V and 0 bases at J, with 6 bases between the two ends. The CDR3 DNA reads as TGTGCCAGCTCACCTGCGGATAGCAATCAGCCCCAGCATTTT. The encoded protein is CASSPADSNQPQHF.

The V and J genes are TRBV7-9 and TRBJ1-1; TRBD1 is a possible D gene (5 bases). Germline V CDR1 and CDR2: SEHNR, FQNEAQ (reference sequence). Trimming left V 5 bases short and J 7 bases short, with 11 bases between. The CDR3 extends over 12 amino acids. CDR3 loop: CASSRTGDEAFF. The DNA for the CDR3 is TGTGCCAGCAGCCGTACAGGAGATGAAGCTTTCTTT.

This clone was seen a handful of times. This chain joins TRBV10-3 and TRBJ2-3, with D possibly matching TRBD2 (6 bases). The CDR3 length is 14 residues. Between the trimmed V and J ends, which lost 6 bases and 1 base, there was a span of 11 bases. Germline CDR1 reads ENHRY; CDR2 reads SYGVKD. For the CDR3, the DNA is TGTGCCATCAGAGACGGGGGACGCACAGATACGCAGTATTTT. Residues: CAIRDGGRTDTQYF.

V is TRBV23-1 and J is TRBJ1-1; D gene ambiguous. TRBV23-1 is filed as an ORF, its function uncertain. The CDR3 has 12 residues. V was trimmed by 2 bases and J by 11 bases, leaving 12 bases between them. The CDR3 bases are TGCGCCAGCAGTCAAACAAGCGCGTTGGCTTTCTTT. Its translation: CASSQTSALAFF.

As DNA, the CDR3 is TGCGCCAGCAGCGGGGGACAGGGAGTCTACGAGCAGTACTTC. Its translation: CASSGGQGVYEQYF. V usage is TRBV5-1 and J usage is TRBJ2-7, with TRBD1 identical over 9 bases. In germline, CDR1 is SGHRS, CDR2 YFSETQ. With 4 bases clipped from V and 3 bases from J, the junction kept 5 bases outside the gene matches. The CDR3 has 14 residues.

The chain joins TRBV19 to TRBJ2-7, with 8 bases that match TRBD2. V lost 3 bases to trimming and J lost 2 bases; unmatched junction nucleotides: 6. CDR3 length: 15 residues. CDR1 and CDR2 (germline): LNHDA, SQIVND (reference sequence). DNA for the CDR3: TGTGCCAGTAGTATCCCCGGGAGGGCCACCTACGAGCAGTACTTC. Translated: CASSIPGRATYEQYF.

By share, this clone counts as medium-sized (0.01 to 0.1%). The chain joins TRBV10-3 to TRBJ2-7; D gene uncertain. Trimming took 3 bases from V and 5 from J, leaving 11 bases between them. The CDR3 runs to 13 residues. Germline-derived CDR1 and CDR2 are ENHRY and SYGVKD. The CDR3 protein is CAISDELRDEQYF. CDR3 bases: TGTGCCATCAGTGATGAACTCCGGGACGAGCAGTACTTC.

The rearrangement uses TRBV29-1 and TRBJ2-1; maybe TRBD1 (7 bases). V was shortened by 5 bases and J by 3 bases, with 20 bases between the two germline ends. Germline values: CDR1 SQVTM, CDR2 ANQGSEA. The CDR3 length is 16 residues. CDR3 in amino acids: CSVTNRGGDDYNEQFF. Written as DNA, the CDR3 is TGCAGCGTTACGAACAGGGGAGGAGATGACTACAATGAGCAGTTCTTC.

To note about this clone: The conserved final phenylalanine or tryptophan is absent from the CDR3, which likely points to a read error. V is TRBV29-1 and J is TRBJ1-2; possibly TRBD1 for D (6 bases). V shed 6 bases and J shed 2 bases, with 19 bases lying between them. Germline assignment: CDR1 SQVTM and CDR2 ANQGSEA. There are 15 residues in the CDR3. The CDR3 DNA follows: TGCAGCGTCTCTCAGGACAGCCTTTTAAACTATGGCTACACCGTC. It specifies CSVSQDSLLNYGYTV.

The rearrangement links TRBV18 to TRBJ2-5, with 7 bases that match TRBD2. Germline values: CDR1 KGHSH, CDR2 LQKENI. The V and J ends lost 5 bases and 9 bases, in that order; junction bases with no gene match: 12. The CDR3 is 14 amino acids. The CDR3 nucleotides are TGTGCCAGCTCAAGCGGGGACCCCCGAGCGGCCCAGTACTTC. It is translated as CASSSGDPRAAQYF.

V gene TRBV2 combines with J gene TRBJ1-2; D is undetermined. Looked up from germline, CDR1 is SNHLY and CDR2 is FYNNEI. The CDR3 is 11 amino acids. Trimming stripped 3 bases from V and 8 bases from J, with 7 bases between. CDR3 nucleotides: TGTGCCAGCAGTGAGCTCCGGGGCTACACCTTC. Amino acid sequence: CASSELRGYTF.

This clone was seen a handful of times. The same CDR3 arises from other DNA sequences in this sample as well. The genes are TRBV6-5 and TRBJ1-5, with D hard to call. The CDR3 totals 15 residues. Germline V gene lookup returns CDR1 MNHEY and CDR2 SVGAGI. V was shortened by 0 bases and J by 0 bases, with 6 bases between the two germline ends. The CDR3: CASSYSRNSNQPQHF. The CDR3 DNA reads TGTGCCAGCAGTTACTCGAGGAATAGCAATCAGCCCCAGCATTTT.

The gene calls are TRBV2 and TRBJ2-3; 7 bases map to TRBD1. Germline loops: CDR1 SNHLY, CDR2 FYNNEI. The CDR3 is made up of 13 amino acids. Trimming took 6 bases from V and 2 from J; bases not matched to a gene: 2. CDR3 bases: TGTGCCAGCAGGGGACAGATCACAGATACGCAGTATTTT. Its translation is CASRGQITDTQYF.

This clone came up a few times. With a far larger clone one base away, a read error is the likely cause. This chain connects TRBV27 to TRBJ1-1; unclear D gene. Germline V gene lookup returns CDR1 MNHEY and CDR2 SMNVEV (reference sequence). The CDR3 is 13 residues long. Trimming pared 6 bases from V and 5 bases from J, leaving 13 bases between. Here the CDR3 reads CASSWPEGTEAFF. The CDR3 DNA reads TGTGCCAGCAGCTGGCCGGAGGGAACTGAAGCTTTCTTT.

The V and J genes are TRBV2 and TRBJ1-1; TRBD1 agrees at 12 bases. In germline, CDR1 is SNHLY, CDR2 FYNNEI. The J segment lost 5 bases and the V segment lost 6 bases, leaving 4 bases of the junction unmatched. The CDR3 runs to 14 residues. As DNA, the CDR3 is TGTGCCAGCAGGGGACAGGGGGCACGAACTGAAGCTTTCTTT. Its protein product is CASRGQGARTEAFF.

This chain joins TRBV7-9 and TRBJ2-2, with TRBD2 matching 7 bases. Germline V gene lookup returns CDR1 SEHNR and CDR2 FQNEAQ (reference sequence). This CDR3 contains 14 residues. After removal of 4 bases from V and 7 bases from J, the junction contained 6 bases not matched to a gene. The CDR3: CASSSSGISGELFF. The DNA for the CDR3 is TGTGCCAGCAGCTCCAGCGGGATTAGCGGGGAGCTGTTTTTT.

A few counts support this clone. CDR3 nucleotide sequence: TGTGCCATCAGTGAACAGGGTTCGGACTATGGCTACACCTTC. Amino acids: CAISEQGSDYGYTF. The chain combines TRBV10-3 with TRBJ1-2, with a possible D match to TRBD1 (6 bases). The germline V and J ends were trimmed by 3 bases and 3 bases, with 11 bases remaining between them. In germline, CDR1 is ENHRY, CDR2 SYGVKD. The CDR3 runs to 14 residues.

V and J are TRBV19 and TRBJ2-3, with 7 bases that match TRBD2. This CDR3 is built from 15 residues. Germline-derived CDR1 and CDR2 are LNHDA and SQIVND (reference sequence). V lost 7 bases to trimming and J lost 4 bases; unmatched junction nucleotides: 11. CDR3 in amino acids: CASTSSGTQSDTQYF. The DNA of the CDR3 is TGTGCCAGTACATCTAGCGGCACTCAATCAGATACGCAGTATTTT.

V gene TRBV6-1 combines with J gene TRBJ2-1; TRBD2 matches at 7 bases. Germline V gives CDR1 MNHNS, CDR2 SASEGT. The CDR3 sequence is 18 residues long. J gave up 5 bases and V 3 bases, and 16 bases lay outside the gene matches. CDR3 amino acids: CASSEVPPATSFNNEQFF. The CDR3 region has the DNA TGTGCCAGCAGTGAGGTCCCGCCCGCGACTAGCTTTAACAATGAGCAGTTCTTC.

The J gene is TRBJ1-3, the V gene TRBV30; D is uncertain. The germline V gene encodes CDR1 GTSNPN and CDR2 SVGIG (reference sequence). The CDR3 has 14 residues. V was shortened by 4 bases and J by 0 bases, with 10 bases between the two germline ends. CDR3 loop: CAWKITYSGNTIYF. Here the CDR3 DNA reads TGTGCCTGGAAAATCACCTACTCTGGAAACACCATATATTTT.

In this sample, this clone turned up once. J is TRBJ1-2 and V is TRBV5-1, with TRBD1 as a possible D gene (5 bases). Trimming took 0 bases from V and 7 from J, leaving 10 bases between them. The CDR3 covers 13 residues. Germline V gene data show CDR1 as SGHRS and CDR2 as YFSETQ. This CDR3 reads CASSLEGLVGYTF. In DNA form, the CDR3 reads TGCGCCAGCAGCTTGGAGGGGTTGGTTGGCTACACCTTC.

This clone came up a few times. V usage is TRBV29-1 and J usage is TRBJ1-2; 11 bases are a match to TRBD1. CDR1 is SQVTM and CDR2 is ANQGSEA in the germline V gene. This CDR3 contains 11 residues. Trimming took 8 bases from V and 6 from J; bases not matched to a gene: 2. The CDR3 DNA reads TGCAGCACGGGACAGGGGGATGGCTACACCTTC. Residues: CSTGQGDGYTF.

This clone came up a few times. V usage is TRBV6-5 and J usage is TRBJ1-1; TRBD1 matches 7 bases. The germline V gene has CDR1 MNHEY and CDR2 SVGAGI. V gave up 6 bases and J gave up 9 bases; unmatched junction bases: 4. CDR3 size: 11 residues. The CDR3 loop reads CASRRDRQAFF. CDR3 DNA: TGTGCCAGCAGGCGGGACAGACAAGCTTTCTTT.

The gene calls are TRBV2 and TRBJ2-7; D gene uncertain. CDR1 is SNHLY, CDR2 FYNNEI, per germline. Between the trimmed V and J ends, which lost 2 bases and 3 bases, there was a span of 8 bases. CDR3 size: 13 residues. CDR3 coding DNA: TGTGCCAGCAGTGAATACAGCATCTACGAGCAGTACTTC. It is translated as CASSEYSIYEQYF.

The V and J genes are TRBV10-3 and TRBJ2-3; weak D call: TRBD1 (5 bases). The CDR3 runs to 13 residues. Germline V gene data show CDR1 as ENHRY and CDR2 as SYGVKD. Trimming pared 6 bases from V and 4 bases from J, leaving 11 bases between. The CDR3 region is CAIRFPGSDTQYF. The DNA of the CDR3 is TGTGCCATCAGGTTCCCAGGGTCAGATACGCAGTATTTT.